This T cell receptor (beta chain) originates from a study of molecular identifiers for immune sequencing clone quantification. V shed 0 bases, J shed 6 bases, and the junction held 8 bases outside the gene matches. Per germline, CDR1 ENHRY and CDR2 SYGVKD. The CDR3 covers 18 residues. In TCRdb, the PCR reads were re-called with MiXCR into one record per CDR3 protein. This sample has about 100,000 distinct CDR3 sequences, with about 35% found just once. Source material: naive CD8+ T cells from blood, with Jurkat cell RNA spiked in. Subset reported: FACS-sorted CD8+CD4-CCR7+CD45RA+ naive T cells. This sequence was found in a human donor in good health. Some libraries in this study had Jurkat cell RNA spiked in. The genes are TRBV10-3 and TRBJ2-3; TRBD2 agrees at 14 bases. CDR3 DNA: TGTGCCATCAGTGAGTCTGCGACTAGCGGGAGGGACTGGGATACGCAGTATTTT. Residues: CAISESATSGRDWDTQYF.